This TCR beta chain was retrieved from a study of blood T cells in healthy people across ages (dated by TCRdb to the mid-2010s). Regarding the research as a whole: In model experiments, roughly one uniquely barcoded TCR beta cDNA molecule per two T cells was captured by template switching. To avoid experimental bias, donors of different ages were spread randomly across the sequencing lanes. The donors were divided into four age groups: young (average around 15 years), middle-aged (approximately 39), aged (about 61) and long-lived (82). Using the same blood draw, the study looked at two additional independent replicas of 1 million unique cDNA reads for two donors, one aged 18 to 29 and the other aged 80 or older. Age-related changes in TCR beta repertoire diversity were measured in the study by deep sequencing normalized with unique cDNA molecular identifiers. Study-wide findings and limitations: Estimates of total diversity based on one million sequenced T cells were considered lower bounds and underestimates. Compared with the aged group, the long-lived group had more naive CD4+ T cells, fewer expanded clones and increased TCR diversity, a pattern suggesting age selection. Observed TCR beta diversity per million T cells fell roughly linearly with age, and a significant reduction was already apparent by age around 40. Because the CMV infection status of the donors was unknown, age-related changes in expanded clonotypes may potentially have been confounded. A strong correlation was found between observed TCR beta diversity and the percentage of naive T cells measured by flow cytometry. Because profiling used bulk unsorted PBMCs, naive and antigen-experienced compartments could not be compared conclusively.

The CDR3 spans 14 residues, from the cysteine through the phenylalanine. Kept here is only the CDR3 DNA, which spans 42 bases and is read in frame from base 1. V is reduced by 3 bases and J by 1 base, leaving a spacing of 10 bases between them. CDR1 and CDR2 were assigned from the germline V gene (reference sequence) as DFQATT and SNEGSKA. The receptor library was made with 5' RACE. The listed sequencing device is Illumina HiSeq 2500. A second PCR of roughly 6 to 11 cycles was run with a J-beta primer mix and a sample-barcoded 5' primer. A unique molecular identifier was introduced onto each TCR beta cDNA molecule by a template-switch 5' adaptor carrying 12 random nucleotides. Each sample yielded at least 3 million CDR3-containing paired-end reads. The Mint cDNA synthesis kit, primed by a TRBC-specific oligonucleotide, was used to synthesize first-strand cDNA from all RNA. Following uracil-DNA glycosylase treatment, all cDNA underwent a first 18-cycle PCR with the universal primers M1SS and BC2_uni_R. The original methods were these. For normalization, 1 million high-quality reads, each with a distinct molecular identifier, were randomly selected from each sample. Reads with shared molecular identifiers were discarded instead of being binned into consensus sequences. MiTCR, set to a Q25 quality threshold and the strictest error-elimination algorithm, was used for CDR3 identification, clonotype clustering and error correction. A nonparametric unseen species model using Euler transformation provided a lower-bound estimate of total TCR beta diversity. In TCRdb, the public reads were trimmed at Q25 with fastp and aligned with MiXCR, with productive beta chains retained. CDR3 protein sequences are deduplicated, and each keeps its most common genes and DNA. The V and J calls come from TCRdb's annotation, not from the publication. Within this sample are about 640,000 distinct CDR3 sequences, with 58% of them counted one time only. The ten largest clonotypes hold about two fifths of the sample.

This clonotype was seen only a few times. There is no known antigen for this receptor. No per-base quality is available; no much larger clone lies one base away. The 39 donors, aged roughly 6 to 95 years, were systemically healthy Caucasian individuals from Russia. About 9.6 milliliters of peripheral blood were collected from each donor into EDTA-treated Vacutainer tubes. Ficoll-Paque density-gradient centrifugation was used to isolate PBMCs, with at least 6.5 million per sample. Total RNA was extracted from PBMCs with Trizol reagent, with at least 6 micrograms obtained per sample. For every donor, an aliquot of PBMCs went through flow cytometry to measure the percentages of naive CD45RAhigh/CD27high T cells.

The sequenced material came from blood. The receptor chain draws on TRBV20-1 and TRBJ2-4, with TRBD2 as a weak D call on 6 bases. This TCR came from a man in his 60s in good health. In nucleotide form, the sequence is TGCAGTGCTAGCGCGGAGGGGGCCAAAAACATTCAGTACTTC. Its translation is CSASAEGAKNIQYF.